A selection of T cell receptor beta chains follows, all from one sample in a study of Tregs in tolerant kidney transplant recipients. Profiling relied on immunoSEQ multiplex PCR, and the TCRdb table lists in-frame clones only, not all of them. The table lists 85,000 to 90,000 clones, over 85% of them singletons. The source material was CD8+ T cells from blood. The receptors originated from a human donor in good health. The CDR3 runs from the conserved cysteine through the conserved F or W. D genes are given only for firm matches. The size of a clone is reported for some rows only, either as once, few or many, or as a class for expanded clones.

DNA: TGTGCCAGCAGCCCCCGCCAGGCCACCTACGAGCAGTACTTC; CDR3: CASSPRQATYEQYF; V: TRBV7-6; size: NA; D: NA; J: TRBJ2-7
DNA: TGTGCCAGCAGTTCCTACCCGGGACGCCCAAAGCAGTTCTTC; CDR3: CASSSYPGRPKQFF; V: TRBV27; size: NA; D: NA; J: TRBJ2-1
DNA: TGTGCCAGCAGCTTAGGAGGGACAGGCTATGGCTACACCTTC; CDR3: CASSLGGTGYGYTF; V: TRBV13; size: NA; D: TRBD1; J: TRBJ1-2
DNA: TGTGCCAGCAGCCAAGATCTAGGGGACACTGAAGCTTTCTTT; CDR3: CASSQDLGDTEAFF; V: TRBV14; size: NA; D: NA; J: TRBJ1-1
DNA: TGTGCCACCAGTCATCGCGGTTTCCAAGAGACCCAGTACTTC; CDR3: CATSHRGFQETQYF; V: TRBV15; size: NA; D: NA; J: TRBJ2-5
DNA: TGTGCCAGCAGCGCACCCTTAGACAGGAATCAAGAGACCCAGTACTTC; CDR3: CASSAPLDRNQETQYF; V: TRBV2; size: NA; D: NA; J: TRBJ2-5
DNA: TGTGCCAGCAGGAAAGACACGCAAGAGACCCAGTACTTC; CDR3: CASRKDTQETQYF; V: TRBV25-1; size: NA; D: NA; J: TRBJ2-5
DNA: TGTGCCAGCAGTTCCGGGACAGGGGCTCTGGGGGGCTACACCTTC; CDR3: CASSSGTGALGGYTF; V: TRBV27; size: once; D: TRBD1; J: TRBJ1-2
DNA: TGCGCCAGCAGCCACTCTCGGGAAAGGGGGAAGGGAAACATTCAGTACTTC; CDR3: CASSHSRERGKGNIQYF; V: TRBV4-1; size: NA; D: NA; J: TRBJ2-4
DNA: TGCGCCAGCAGTTCGGACGGTAACTATGGCTACACCTTC; CDR3: CASSSDGNYGYTF; V: TRBV10-1; size: NA; D: NA; J: TRBJ1-2
DNA: TGTGCCAGCAGCTTTACCTACGCAGGTTACGAGCAGTACTTC; CDR3: CASSFTYAGYEQYF; V: TRBV6-5; size: NA; D: NA; J: TRBJ2-7
DNA: TGCGCCAGCAGCTGGGCGGCGGGGAGCTCCTACGAGCAGTACTTC; CDR3: CASSWAAGSSYEQYF; V: TRBV5-1; size: NA; D: NA; J: TRBJ2-7
DNA: TGTGCCAGCAGCCCACAACTAGCACCAAGCACAGATACGCAGTATTTT; CDR3: CASSPQLAPSTDTQYF; V: TRBV5-4; size: NA; D: NA; J: TRBJ2-3
DNA: TGTGCCAGCAGCCAAGATGCCCTAGCGGGAGGACACTACGAGCAGTACTTC; CDR3: CASSQDALAGGHYEQYF; V: TRBV4-2; size: many; D: TRBD2; J: TRBJ2-7
DNA: TGTGCCAGCAGCTTGGTAGGGACAGGGGCCTACGAGCAGTACTTC; CDR3: CASSLVGTGAYEQYF; V: TRBV5-4; size: once; D: TRBD1; J: TRBJ2-7
DNA: TGTGCCAGCAGCGGACAGGATTCCTACGAGCAGTACTTC; CDR3: CASSGQDSYEQYF; V: TRBV6-6; size: NA; D: TRBD1; J: TRBJ2-7